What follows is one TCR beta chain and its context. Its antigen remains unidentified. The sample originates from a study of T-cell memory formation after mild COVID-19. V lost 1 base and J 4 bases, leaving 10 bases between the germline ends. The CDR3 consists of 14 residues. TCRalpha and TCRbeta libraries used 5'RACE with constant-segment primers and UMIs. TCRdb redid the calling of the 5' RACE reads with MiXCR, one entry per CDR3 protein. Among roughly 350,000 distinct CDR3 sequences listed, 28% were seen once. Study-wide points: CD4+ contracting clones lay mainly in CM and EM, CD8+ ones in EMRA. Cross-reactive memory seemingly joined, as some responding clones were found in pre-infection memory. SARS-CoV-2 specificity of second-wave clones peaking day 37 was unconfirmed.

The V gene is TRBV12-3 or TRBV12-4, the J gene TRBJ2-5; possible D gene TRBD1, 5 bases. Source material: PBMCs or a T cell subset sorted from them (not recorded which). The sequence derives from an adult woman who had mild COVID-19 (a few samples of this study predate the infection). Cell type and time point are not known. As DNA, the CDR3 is TGTGCCAGCAGTTTAGGGGGCAGCCGAGAGACCCAGTACTTC. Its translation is CASSLGGSRETQYF.